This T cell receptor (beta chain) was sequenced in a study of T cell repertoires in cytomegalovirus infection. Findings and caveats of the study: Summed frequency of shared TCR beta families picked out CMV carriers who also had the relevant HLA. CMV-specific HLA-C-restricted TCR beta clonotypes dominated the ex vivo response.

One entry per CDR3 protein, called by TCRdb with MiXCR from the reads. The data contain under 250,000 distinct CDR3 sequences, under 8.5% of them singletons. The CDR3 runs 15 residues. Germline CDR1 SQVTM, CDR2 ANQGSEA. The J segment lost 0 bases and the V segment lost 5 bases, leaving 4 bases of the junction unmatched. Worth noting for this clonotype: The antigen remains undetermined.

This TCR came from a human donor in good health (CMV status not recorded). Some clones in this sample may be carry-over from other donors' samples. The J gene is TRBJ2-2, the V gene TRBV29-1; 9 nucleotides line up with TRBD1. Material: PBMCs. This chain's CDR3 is CSVQGQGPNTGELFF. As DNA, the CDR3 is TGCAGCGTTCAGGGACAGGGCCCGAACACCGGGGAGCTGTTTTTT.